A single sample is the source of the 22 T cell receptor beta chains below, sequenced in a study of T-cell memory formation after mild COVID-19. TCRdb re-derived calls from the 5' RACE reads in MiXCR, one entry per CDR3 protein. The sample has 25,000 to 35,000 distinct CDR3 sequences, 12% seen once; the top ten hold roughly 15%. The sequenced sample was PBMCs or a T cell subset sorted from them (not recorded which). The origin of the receptors is an adult woman who had mild COVID-19 (a few samples of this study predate the infection). Cell type and time point are not known.

This clonotype turned up a few times. The chain recombines TRBV6-1 with TRBJ1-1; D not certain. The V end was cut by 0 bases, the J end by 3 bases, with 8 bases between. Germline V gives CDR1 MNHNS, CDR2 SASEGT. The CDR3 runs to 14 residues. Written as DNA, the CDR3 is TGTGCCAGCAGTGAAGCGGATACCTACACTGAAGCTTTCTTT. Its translation is CASSEADTYTEAFF.

This clonotype was detected many times. Here the CDR3 reads CASSSPGLNTEAFF. The CDR3 DNA reads TGTGCCAGCAGTTCGCCAGGATTGAACACTGAAGCTTTCTTT. The chain joins TRBV6-5 to TRBJ1-1; D uncertain. Per the germline V gene, CDR1 is MNHEY and CDR2 is SVGAGI. Trimming took 4 bases from V and 0 from J, leaving 9 bases between them. The CDR3 loop spans 14 amino acids.

This chain links TRBV20-1 with TRBJ2-1; no clear D. Germline CDR1 DFQATT, CDR2 SNEGSKA (reference sequence). With 4 bases removed from V and 4 bases from J, the gap between germline ends came to 5 bases. This CDR3 contains 11 residues. DNA for the CDR3: TGCAGTGCTACGATGTACAATGAGCAGTTCTTC. Translation gives CSATMYNEQFF.

This clonotype was detected many times. The chain recombines TRBV4-2 with TRBJ1-3; a possible D gene is TRBD1 (5 bases). The germline V and J ends were trimmed by 7 bases and 4 bases, with 11 bases remaining between them. Germline assignment: CDR1 LGHNA and CDR2 YNFKEQ. The CDR3 length is 13 residues. CDR3 residues: CASTRGGGNTIYF. The CDR3 nucleotides read TGTGCCAGCACCCGGGGGGGAGGAAACACCATATATTTT.

This clonotype was counted at least ten times. The chain joins TRBV5-1 to TRBJ2-1, with 8 bases aligning to TRBD1. From germline, CDR1 is SGHRS and CDR2 YFSETQ. The V segment lost 5 bases and the J segment 5 bases; nucleotides outside the gene matches: 6. CDR3 length: 14 amino acids. CDR3 loop: CASRARTGNNEQFF. CDR3 DNA sequence: TGCGCCAGCAGGGCAAGGACAGGGAACAATGAGCAGTTCTTC.

The sample holds many counts of this clonotype. The CDR3 region has the DNA TGTGCCAGCAGCCAAACGTCTAGCACAGATACGCAGTATTTT. Encoded protein: CASSQTSSTDTQYF. This chain connects TRBV3-1 to TRBJ2-3; D remains unclear. This CDR3 spans 14 amino acids. Between the trimmed V and J ends, which lost 2 bases and 0 bases, there was a span of 6 bases. Germline assignment: CDR1 LGHDT and CDR2 YNNKEL (reference sequence).

This clonotype has at least ten counts. The CDR3 bases are TGTGCCAGCAGCTCCCGCAGGCGGGACAATGAGCAGTTCTTC. As protein: CASSSRRRDNEQFF. V and J are TRBV7-6 and TRBJ2-1, with D perhaps TRBD2 (5 bases). The ends were cut back, 4 bases at V and 5 bases at J, with 12 bases in the middle. The germline V gene has CDR1 SGHVS and CDR2 FNYEAQ. This CDR3 has 14 amino acids.

A remark on this clonotype: This may be a read error: a much more frequent sequence differs by one nucleotide. This chain connects TRBV6-5 to TRBJ2-7, with TRBD2 matching 8 bases. The CDR3 consists of 17 residues. Germline V lookup: CDR1 MNHEY, CDR2 SVGAGI. CDR3 amino acids: CANSYLGVGTSAREQYF. The CDR3 DNA reads as TGTGCCAACAGTTACTTGGGAGTAGGGACTAGTGCTAGGGAGCAGTACTTC.

The table lists this clonotype with a few counts. This chain joins TRBV24-1 and TRBJ2-3; 9 bases are a match to TRBD2. The CDR3 totals 19 residues. Germline trimming cut 7 bases from V and 3 bases from J; bases unmatched to any gene: 19. The germline CDR1 and CDR2 sequences are KGHDR and SFDVKD. Here the CDR3 DNA reads TGTGCCACCAGCCAGCCTAAGCGCGGGAGGGCCGAGATAACAGATACGCAGTATTTT. Amino acids: CATSQPKRGRAEITDTQYF.

This clonotype was detected ten times or more. CDR3 sequence (DNA): TGTGCCAGCAGCCCTCAGGGGGGGAGGGAGCCCCAGCATTTT. It specifies CASSPQGGREPQHF. V gene TRBV7-3 combines with J gene TRBJ1-5; 7 nucleotides align to TRBD1. Germline V gives CDR1 SGHTA, CDR2 FQGTGA. Trimming took 5 bases from V and 8 from J; bases not matched to a gene: 9. The CDR3 is made up of 14 amino acids.

Many counts were recorded for this clonotype. The V gene is TRBV19, the J gene TRBJ2-3, with 8 bases matching TRBD2. V gave up 10 bases and J gave up 2 bases; unmatched junction bases: 17. The CDR3 totals 17 residues. CDR1 is LNHDA and CDR2 is SQIVND in the germline V gene (reference sequence). Here the CDR3 reads CATAGGEGPLNTDTQYF. As DNA, the CDR3 is TGTGCCACCGCCGGGGGGGAGGGCCCCCTTAACACAGATACGCAGTATTTT.

This clonotype was counted at least ten times. This chain joins TRBV20-1 and TRBJ1-5; tentatively, D is TRBD1 (5 bases). Germline V gene lookup returns CDR1 DFQATT and CDR2 SNEGSKA (reference sequence). V lost 6 bases and J lost 4, with 13 bases in between. This CDR3 is 13 amino acids long. CDR3 nucleotide sequence: TGCAGTGCAAGGGGTCCCGAAAATCAGCCCCAGCATTTT. As protein: CSARGPENQPQHF.

This clonotype came up many times. V gene TRBV3-1 combines with J gene TRBJ1-2; D gene unclear. The CDR3 extends over 14 amino acids. V lost 4 bases and J 3 bases, leaving 12 bases between the germline ends. Germline assignment: CDR1 LGHDT and CDR2 YNNKEL (reference sequence). DNA for the CDR3: TGTGCCAGCAGCCTTGGACCCCCAGACTATGGCTACACCTTC. Translated: CASSLGPPDYGYTF.

This clonotype showed up many times. The genes are TRBV5-1 and TRBJ2-5; D not certain. Germline CDR1 is SGHRS and CDR2 is YFSETQ. The CDR3 is made up of 13 amino acids. V lost 2 bases, J lost 1 base, and 6 bases lay in between. The CDR3: CASSFMVQETQYF. CDR3 sequence (DNA): TGCGCCAGCAGCTTTATGGTCCAAGAGACCCAGTACTTC.

This clonotype was picked up many times. The genes are TRBV7-6 and TRBJ2-5; tentatively, D is TRBD2 (5 bases). The V gene lost 0 bases and the J gene lost 1 base, with 9 bases spanning the gap. Germline lookup yields CDR1 SGHVS and CDR2 FNYEAQ. The CDR3 spans 15 residues. The CDR3, as DNA: TGTGCCAGCAGCTTAGCTAGCCGGGGCCAAGAGACCCAGTACTTC. It codes for CASSLASRGQETQYF.

Comments on this clonotype: A much larger clone differs by one base, so this may be a read error. The chain has TRBV10-3 and TRBJ1-2, with D maybe TRBD1 (5 bases). The CDR3 contains 12 residues. Germline-derived CDR1 and CDR2 are ENHRY and SYGVKD. The germline V and J ends were trimmed by 11 bases and 7 bases, with 17 bases remaining between them. The DNA of the CDR3 is TGTGCCGCAACGACAGAGGTATCTGGCTACACCTTC. Translation gives CAATTEVSGYTF.

This clonotype was seen ten or more times. This chain uses TRBV24-1 with TRBJ2-7; D remains ambiguous. The CDR3 is 15 residues long. V lost 10 bases and J lost 3, with 21 bases in between. Germline V lookup: CDR1 KGHDR, CDR2 SFDVKD. The CDR3 sequence is CATTPTEVRDYEQYF. The CDR3 bases are TGTGCCACGACCCCCACAGAGGTTCGTGACTACGAGCAGTACTTC.

This clonotype appeared many times. The chain couples TRBV20-1 to TRBJ2-2; TRBD2 agrees at 12 bases. Germline loops: CDR1 DFQATT, CDR2 SNEGSKA (reference sequence). The CDR3 spans 16 residues. With V trimmed by 5 bases and J by 1 base, 5 bases remained unmatched. This CDR3 is CSAGTSGRRNTGELFF. Here the CDR3 DNA reads TGCAGTGCTGGGACTAGCGGGCGCCGGAACACCGGGGAGCTGTTTTTT.

This clonotype appeared many times. V usage is TRBV4-3 and J usage is TRBJ2-7, with 11 bases fitting TRBD2. V shed 0 bases and J 7 bases; nucleotides not matched to a gene: 8. This CDR3 is 16 amino acids long. CDR1 and CDR2 from the germline V gene are LGHNA and YSLEER. This CDR3 is CASSQDLAGGRREQYF. The CDR3 coding sequence is TGCGCCAGCAGCCAAGATCTAGCGGGAGGCCGTAGGGAGCAGTACTTC.

In its sample, this clonotype was seen many times. This chain connects TRBV11-1 to TRBJ2-5; D remains unclear. Germline V CDR1 and CDR2: SGHAT, FQDESV (reference sequence). This CDR3 is 15 amino acids long. The V and J ends lost 5 bases and 2 bases respectively, with 15 bases between them. The CDR3 DNA follows: TGTGCCAGCAGCACATCTAGGCGCCGACAAGAGACCCAGTACTTC. Its translation is CASSTSRRRQETQYF.

This clonotype was counted ten times or more. The genes are TRBV20-1 and TRBJ1-2; D may be TRBD1 (6 bases). Trimming left V 0 bases short and J 6 bases short, with 17 bases between. CDR3 length: 15 residues. Germline CDR1 is DFQATT and CDR2 is SNEGSKA (reference sequence). The CDR3 DNA sequence: TGCAGTGCTAGAGAAGTGGGGGGGCGCGGTAATGGCTACACCTTC. It translates to CSAREVGGRGNGYTF.

This clonotype was recorded at least ten times. The chain employs TRBV27 and TRBJ2-1, with D perhaps matching TRBD2 (6 bases). Per the germline V gene, CDR1 is MNHEY and CDR2 is SMNVEV (reference sequence). V lost 5 bases, J lost 3 bases, and 11 bases lay in between. The CDR3 sequence is 14 residues long. This CDR3 is CASSPAGSYNEQFF. For the CDR3, the DNA is TGTGCCAGCAGTCCCGCGGGGAGCTACAATGAGCAGTTCTTC.